The 19 T cell receptor beta chains below all came from one sample that was sequenced in a study of CD8+ T cells in alopecia areata. As to treatment: oral pan-JAK inhibitor, 5-10 mg twice daily. cDNA prepared by RNA extraction and subsequent reverse transcription served as the template for sequencing. Produced via immunoSEQ multiplex PCR; TCRdb's table is partial and in-frame only. The top ten hold 16% of the sample, which has about 180,000 clones, approximately 59% seen once. The sample here was CD4+ T cells sorted from blood, taken between weeks 55 and 65, from a patient treated with tofacitinib. The receptors were gathered from a human donor with alopecia areata.

V and J are TRBV2 and TRBJ2-6; weak D call: TRBD1 (6 bases). V lost 7 bases and J lost 2, with 9 bases in between. Germline V lookup: CDR1 SNHLY, CDR2 FYNNEI. The CDR3 totals 14 residues. The DNA of the CDR3 is TGTGCCAGCATTCAGGGGCCTGGGGCCAACGTCCTGACTTTC. This translates into CASIQGPGANVLTF.

V usage is TRBV23-1 and J usage is TRBJ1-3; perhaps TRBD1 as D (5 bases). TRBV23-1 is an ORF; its function is uncertain. V lost 4 bases and J 1 base, leaving 11 bases between the germline ends. The CDR3 is 15 amino acids. The CDR3 spells CASSLGGRSGNTIYF. CDR3 nucleotide sequence: TGCGCCAGCAGTCTCGGGGGGAGGTCTGGAAACACCATATATTTT.

V usage is TRBV29-1 and J usage is TRBJ2-3, with D possibly TRBD2 on 5 matching bases. Germline V CDR1 and CDR2: SQVTM, ANQGSEA. The V gene lost 7 bases and the J gene lost 5 bases, with 13 bases spanning the gap. The CDR3 covers 12 residues. In DNA form, the CDR3 reads TGCAGCGCTGACGACGGAGGAGATACGCAGTATTTT. Translation: CSADDGGDTQYF.

The sample holds many counts of this clone. V usage is TRBV7-9 and J usage is TRBJ2-3, with D possibly being TRBD1 (5 bases). The CDR3 is made up of 18 amino acids. The V gene's germline CDR1 is SEHNR and CDR2 FQNEAQ (reference sequence). The ends were cut back, 3 bases at V and 0 bases at J, with 19 bases in the middle. In nucleotides, the CDR3 is TGTGCCAGCAGCTTCCCAGTATCCAGGGAATCCAGCACAGATACGCAGTATTTT. Its protein product is CASSFPVSRESSTDTQYF. Using reference TRBV7-9 and TRBJ2-3 for the parts outside the CDR3, the full variable domain is DTGVSQNPRHKITKRGQNVTFRCDPISEHNRLYWYRQTLGQGPEFLTYFQNEAQLEKSRLLSDRFSAERPKGSFSTLEIQRTEQGDSAMYLCASSFPVSRESSTDTQYFGPGTRLTVL.

The chain links TRBV27 to TRBJ2-1; 12 nucleotides line up with TRBD2. Germline V gene sequence: CDR1 MNHEY, CDR2 SMNVEV (reference sequence). The CDR3 totals 14 residues. V was pared by 7 bases and J by 10 bases, with 8 bases of the junction left unmatched. CDR3 region: CASIGLAGGREQFF. The CDR3 region has the DNA TGTGCCAGCATAGGGCTAGCGGGGGGGAGAGAGCAGTTCTTC.

The rearrangement uses TRBV29-1 and TRBJ1-5; maybe TRBD1 (5 bases). CDR1 and CDR2 from the germline V gene are SQVTM and ANQGSEA. V lost 5 bases to trimming and J lost 2 bases, with 13 bases between them. The CDR3 is made up of 14 amino acids. The CDR3 sequence: CSVSQGGGNQPQHF. The CDR3 nucleotides read TGCAGCGTTTCCCAAGGAGGGGGCAATCAGCCCCAGCATTTT. The complete variable domain, with remaining parts taken from reference TRBV29-1 and TRBJ1-5, reads SAVISQKPSRDICQRGTSLTIQCQVDSQVTMMFWYRQQPGQSLTLIATANQGSEATYESGFVIDKFPISRPNLTFSTLTVSNMSPEDSSIYLCSVSQGGGNQPQHFGDGTRLSIL.

This sequence joins TRBV5-1 and TRBJ2-7; D is perhaps TRBD1 (6 bases). CDR1 and CDR2 (germline): SGHRS, YFSETQ. The germline V and J ends were trimmed by 0 bases and 4 bases, with 14 bases remaining between them. This CDR3 is 15 amino acids long. CDR3 DNA sequence: TGCGCCAGCAGCTTGGGAGACAGGAAATCATACGAGCAGTACTTC. This gives the protein CASSLGDRKSYEQYF.

Only a few counts were recorded for this clone. CDR3 protein: CAISERQRDTEAFF. CDR3 nucleotides: TGTGCCATCAGTGAACGCCAGCGGGACACTGAAGCTTTCTTT. The chain has TRBV10-3 and TRBJ1-1; D is unclear. With 3 bases removed from V and 3 bases from J, the gap between germline ends came to 11 bases. The CDR3 totals 14 residues. Germline lookup yields CDR1 ENHRY and CDR2 SYGVKD.

The chain is built from TRBV5-1 and TRBJ2-5; 8 bases agree with TRBD1. Losses at the gene ends were 1 base for V and 2 bases for J; bases not matched to a gene: 4. The CDR3 runs 15 residues. In germline, CDR1 is SGHRS, CDR2 YFSETQ. As DNA, the CDR3 is TGCGCCAGCAGCTTGACAGGGGGTCATCAAGAGACCCAGTACTTC. Translated, it gives CASSLTGGHQETQYF.

This clone was seen a few times. The J gene is TRBJ2-7, the V gene TRBV6-1; 8 nucleotides agree with TRBD1. With 6 bases clipped from V and 6 bases from J, the junction kept 10 bases outside the gene matches. This CDR3 is built from 14 residues. CDR1 and CDR2 (germline): MNHNS, SASEGT. In nucleotides, the CDR3 is TGTGCCAGCAGAGGGTGGACAGGGACAAGCGAGCAGTACTTC. Protein product: CASRGWTGTSEQYF.

The chain couples TRBV9 to TRBJ1-1, with D perhaps TRBD1 (5 bases). V gave up 0 bases and J gave up 12 bases, with 18 bases separating them. The CDR3 is made up of 14 amino acids. Germline CDR1 is SGDLS and CDR2 is YYNGEE. The CDR3 DNA reads as TGTGCCAGCAGCGTAGTCAGTGTGGACACTAAGACTTTCTTT. Translating gives CASSVVSVDTKTFF.

This clone has only a few counts. This chain uses TRBV30 with TRBJ2-7, with 12 bases identical to TRBD2. This CDR3 region has 19 residues. V lost 1 base, J lost 0 bases, and 13 bases stayed unmatched. Germline CDR1 and CDR2: GTSNPN and SVGIG (reference sequence). The CDR3 DNA follows: TGTGCCTGGAGTGCGAGACTAGCGGGGGTCCCCAGGAGCTCCTACGAGCAGTACTTC. This codes for CAWSARLAGVPRSSYEQYF.

V and J are TRBV25-1 and TRBJ1-1; D is possibly TRBD1 (6 bases). The germline CDR1 and CDR2 sequences are MGHDK and SYGVNS. Trimming removed 3 bases from V and 4 bases from J, with 21 bases in between. This CDR3 region has 17 residues. CDR3 protein: CASSDSPLGGAVTEAFF. The CDR3 nucleotides are TGTGCCAGCAGTGATTCACCTCTGGGGGGGGCAGTCACTGAAGCTTTCTTT.

The rearrangement uses TRBV4-1 and TRBJ2-5, with D perhaps matching TRBD1 (6 bases). The ends were cut back, 4 bases at V and 1 base at J, with 13 bases in the middle. The CDR3 has 15 residues. The germline CDR1 and CDR2 sequences are MGHRA and YSYEKL. The CDR3 nucleotides read TGCGCCAGCAGCCCCGGACAGCCAACCCAAGAGACCCAGTACTTC. It translates to CASSPGQPTQETQYF.

This chain joins TRBV29-1 and TRBJ2-2; D possibly corresponds to TRBD1 (5 bases). Germline values: CDR1 SQVTM, CDR2 ANQGSEA. The V end lost 6 bases, the J end lost 7 bases, and 24 bases lay between the germline ends. This CDR3 contains 16 residues. The CDR3 DNA reads TGCAGCGTGAGGAGAAAGGCAGGAGCCCAGGGCGGGGAGCTGTTTTTT. This gives the protein CSVRRKAGAQGGELFF.

V is TRBV5-5 and J is TRBJ2-4; D is possibly TRBD2 (5 bases). Trimming shortened V by 4 bases and J by 6 bases, and 14 bases separated the two germline ends. CDR1 SGHKS and CDR2 YYEKEE come from the germline V gene (reference sequence). There are 14 residues in the CDR3. The CDR3 bases are TGTGCCAGCAGCCAAGACGGAGGCGTAAACATTCAGTACTTC. This sequence encodes CASSQDGGVNIQYF.

This rearrangement joins TRBV7-2 to TRBJ2-6; D is ambiguous. CDR1 and CDR2 (germline): SGHTA, FQGNSA. The CDR3 spans 14 residues. V was shortened by 5 bases and J by 1 base, with 6 bases between the two germline ends. CDR3 DNA: TGTGCCAGCAGCCCCCGGTCTGGGGCCAACGTCCTGACTTTC. Translating it yields CASSPRSGANVLTF.

J is TRBJ1-2 and V is TRBV28, with D perhaps matching TRBD1 (6 bases). The CDR3 contains 15 residues. Trimming took off 3 bases at V and 4 bases at J, with 15 bases between the two ends. Germline loops: CDR1 MDHEN, CDR2 SYDVKM. CDR3 DNA sequence: TGTGCCAGCAGTTTCGCTACAGGGTGGGGCTATGGCTACACCTTC. Residues: CASSFATGWGYGYTF.

This sequence joins TRBV7-9 and TRBJ2-5; D call uncertain. Germline loops: CDR1 SEHNR, CDR2 FQNEAQ (reference sequence). The CDR3 runs 11 residues. V lost 3 bases and J lost 3, with 2 bases in between. DNA of the CDR3: TGTGCCAGCAGCTTGAAAGAGACCCAGTACTTC. It specifies CASSLKETQYF.